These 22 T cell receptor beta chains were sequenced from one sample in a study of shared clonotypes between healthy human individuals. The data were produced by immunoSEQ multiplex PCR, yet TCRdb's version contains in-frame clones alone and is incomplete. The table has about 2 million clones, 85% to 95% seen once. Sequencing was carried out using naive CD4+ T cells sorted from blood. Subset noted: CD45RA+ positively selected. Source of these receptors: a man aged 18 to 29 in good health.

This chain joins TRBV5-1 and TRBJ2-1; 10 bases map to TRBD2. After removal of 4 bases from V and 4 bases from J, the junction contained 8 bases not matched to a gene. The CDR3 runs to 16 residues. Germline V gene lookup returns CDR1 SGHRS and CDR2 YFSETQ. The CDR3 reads CASSPGSSGSYNEQFF. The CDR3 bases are TGCGCCAGCAGCCCAGGCTCTAGCGGGAGTTACAATGAGCAGTTCTTC.

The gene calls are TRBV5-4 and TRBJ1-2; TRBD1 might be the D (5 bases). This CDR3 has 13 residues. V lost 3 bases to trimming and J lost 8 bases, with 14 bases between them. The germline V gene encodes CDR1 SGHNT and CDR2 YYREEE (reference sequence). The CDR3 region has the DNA TGTGCCAGCAGCTCGAACAGGATTATAGGCTACACCTTC. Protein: CASSSNRIIGYTF.

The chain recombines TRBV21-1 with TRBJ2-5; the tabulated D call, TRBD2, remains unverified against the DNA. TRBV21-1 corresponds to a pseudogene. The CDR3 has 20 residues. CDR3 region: CASSKALLAVDLRPRETQYF. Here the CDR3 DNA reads TGTGCCAGCAGCAAAGCTCTCCTAGCGGTAGACTTACGCCCTCGTGAGACCCAGTACTTC.

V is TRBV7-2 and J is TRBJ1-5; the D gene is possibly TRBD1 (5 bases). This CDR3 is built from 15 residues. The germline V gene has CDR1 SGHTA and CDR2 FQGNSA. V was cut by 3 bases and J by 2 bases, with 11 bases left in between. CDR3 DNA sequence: TGTGCCAGCAGCTTTACCCAGGGTGGCAATCAGCCCCAGCATTTT. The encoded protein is CASSFTQGGNQPQHF.

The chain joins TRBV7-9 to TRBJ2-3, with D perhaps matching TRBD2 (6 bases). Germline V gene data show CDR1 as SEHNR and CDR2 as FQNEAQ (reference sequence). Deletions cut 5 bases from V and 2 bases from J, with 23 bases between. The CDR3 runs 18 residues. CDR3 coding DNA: TGTGCCAGCAGCCCCGACCTAAGGCTAGCGACGTACACAGATACGCAGTATTTT. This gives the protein CASSPDLRLATYTDTQYF.

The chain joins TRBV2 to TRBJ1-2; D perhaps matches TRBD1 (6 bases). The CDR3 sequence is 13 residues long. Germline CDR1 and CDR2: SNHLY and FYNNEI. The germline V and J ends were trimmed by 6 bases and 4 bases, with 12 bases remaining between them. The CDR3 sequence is CASRETGTYGYTF. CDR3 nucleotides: TGTGCCAGCAGAGAAACAGGGACCTATGGCTACACCTTC.

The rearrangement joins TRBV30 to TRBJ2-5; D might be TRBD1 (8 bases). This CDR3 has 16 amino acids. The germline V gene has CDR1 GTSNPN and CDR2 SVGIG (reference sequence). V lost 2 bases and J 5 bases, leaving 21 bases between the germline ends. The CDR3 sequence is CAWSSHTGGVRETQYF. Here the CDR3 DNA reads TGTGCCTGGAGTTCCCACACAGGGGGGGTCCGGGAGACCCAGTACTTC.

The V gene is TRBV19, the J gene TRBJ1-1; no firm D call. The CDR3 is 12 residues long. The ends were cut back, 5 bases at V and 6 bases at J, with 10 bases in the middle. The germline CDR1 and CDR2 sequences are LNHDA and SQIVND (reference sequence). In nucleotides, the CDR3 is TGTGCCAGTAGTCCCAGGAGGGCTGAAGCTTTCTTT. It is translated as CASSPRRAEAFF. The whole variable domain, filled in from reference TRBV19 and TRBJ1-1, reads DGGITQSPKYLFRKEGQNVTLSCEQNLNHDAMYWYRQDPGQGLRLIYYSQIVNDFQKGDIAEGYSVSREKKESFPLTVTSAQKNPTAFYLCASSPRRAEAFFGQGTRLTVV.

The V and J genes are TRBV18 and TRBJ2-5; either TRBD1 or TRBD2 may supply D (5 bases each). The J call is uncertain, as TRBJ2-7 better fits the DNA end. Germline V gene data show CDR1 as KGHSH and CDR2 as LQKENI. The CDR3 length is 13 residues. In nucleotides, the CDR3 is TGTGCCAGCTCAATAGGGGAGTCCTACGAGCAGTACTTC. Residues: CASSIGESYEQYF.

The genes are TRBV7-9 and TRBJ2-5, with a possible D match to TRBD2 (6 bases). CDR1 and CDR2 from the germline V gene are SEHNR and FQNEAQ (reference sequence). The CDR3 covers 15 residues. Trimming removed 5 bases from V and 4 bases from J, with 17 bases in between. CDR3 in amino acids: CASSPRLGRGETQYF. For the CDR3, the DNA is TGTGCCAGCAGCCCCCGGTTGGGGCGGGGAGAGACCCAGTACTTC.

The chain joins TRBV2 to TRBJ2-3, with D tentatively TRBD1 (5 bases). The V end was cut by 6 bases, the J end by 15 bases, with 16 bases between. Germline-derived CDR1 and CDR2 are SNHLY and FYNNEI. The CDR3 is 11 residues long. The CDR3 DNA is TGTGCCAGCAGCCCAGGGTCCACAGGTTATTTT. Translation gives CASSPGSTGYF.

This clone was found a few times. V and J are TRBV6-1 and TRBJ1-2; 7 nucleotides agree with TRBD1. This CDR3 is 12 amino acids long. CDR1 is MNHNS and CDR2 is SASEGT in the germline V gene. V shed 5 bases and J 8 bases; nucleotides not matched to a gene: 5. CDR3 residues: CASSHTGEGYTF. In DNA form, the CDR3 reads TGTGCCAGCAGTCATACAGGGGAAGGCTACACCTTC.

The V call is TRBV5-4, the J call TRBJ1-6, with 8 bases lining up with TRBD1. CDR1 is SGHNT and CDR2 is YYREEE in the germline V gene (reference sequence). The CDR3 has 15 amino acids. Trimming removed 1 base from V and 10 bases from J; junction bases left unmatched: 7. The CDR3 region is CASSLSDRVLSPLHF. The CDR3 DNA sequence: TGTGCCAGCAGCTTGTCGGACAGGGTCTTGTCACCCCTCCACTTT.

The CDR3 spells CASSQQGISYEQYF. The CDR3 region has the DNA TGTGCCAGCAGTCAACAGGGCATCTCCTACGAGCAGTACTTC. This chain connects TRBV28 to TRBJ2-7; TRBD1 is a possible D gene (6 bases). Germline V gene lookup returns CDR1 MDHEN and CDR2 SYDVKM. The CDR3 spans 14 residues. V was clipped by 5 bases and J by 0 bases, with 11 bases between them.

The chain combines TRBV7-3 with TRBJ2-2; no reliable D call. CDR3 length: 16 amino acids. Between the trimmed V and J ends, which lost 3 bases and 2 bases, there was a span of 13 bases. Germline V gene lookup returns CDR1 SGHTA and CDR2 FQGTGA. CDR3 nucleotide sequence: TGTGCCAGCAGCTTTTCGGTACAACCCAACACCGGGGAGCTGTTTTTT. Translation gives CASSFSVQPNTGELFF.

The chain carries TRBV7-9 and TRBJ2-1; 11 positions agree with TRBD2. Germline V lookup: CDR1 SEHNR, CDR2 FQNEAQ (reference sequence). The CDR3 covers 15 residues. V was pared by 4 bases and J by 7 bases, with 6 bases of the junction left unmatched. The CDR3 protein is CASSSTSGRRNEQFF. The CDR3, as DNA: TGTGCCAGCAGCTCAACTAGCGGGAGAAGGAATGAGCAGTTCTTC.

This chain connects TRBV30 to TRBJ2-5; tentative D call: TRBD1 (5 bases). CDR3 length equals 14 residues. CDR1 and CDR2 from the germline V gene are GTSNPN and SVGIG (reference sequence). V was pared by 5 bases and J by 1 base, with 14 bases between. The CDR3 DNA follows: TGTGCCTGGTCCACAGGTGGGTCCCAAGAGACCCAGTACTTC. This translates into CAWSTGGSQETQYF.

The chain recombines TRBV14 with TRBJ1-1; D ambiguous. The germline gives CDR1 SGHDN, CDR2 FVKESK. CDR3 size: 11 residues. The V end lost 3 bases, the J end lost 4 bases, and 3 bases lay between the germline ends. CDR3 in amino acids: CASSHRTEAFF. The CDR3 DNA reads TGTGCCAGCAGCCACCGCACTGAAGCTTTCTTT.

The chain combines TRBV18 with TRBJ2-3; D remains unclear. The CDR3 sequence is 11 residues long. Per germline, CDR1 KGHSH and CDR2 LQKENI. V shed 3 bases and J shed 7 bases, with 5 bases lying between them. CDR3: CASSPEHTQYF. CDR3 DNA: TGTGCCAGCTCACCCGAGCATACGCAGTATTTT.

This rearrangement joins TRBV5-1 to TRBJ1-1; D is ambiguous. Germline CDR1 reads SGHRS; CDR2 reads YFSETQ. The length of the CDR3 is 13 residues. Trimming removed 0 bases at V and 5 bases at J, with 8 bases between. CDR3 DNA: TGCGCCAGCAGCTTGGGCCTGACGACTGAAGCTTTCTTT. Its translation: CASSLGLTTEAFF.

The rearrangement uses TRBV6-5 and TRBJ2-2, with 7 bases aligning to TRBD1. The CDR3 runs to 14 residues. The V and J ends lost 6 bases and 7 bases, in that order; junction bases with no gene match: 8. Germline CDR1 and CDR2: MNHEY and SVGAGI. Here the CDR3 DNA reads TGTGCCAGCAGGAGGACAGGCGAGGGCGGGGAGCTGTTTTTT. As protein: CASRRTGEGGELFF.

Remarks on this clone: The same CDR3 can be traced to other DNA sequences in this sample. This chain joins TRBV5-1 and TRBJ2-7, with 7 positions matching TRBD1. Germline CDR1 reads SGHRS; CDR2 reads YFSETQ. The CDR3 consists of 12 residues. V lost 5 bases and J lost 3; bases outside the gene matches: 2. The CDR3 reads CASSSGGYEQYF. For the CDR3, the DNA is TGCGCCAGCAGTTCAGGGGGCTACGAGCAGTACTTC.